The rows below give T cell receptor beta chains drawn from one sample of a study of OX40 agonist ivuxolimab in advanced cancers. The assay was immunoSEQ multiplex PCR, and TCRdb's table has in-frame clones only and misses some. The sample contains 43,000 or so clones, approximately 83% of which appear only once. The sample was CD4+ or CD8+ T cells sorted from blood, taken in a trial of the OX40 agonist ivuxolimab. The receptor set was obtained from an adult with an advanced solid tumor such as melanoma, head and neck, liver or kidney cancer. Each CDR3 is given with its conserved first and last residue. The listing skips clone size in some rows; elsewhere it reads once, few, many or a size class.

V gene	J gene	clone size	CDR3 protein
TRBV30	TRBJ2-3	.	CAWGGQGNTQYF
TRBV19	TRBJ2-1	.	CASSSPGQGSDEQFF
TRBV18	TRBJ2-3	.	CASSPDSGDTQYF
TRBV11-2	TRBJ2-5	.	CASSLEAYSGETQYF
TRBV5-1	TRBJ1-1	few	CASSQRTGGVTEAFF
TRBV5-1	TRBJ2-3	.	CASSPIPGTSGSTDTQYF
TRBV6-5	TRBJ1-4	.	CASSRFATNEKLFF
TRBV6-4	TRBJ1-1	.	CASSYSSSGQAFF
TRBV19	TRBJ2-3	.	CASSIRYTPTTQYF
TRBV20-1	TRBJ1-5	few	CSVGGDQPQHF
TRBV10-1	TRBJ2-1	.	CASSNPSSGRNNEQFF
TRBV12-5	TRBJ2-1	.	CASGLGTGAYNEQFF
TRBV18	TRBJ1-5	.	CASALGTGARNQPQHF
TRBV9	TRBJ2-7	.	CASSVVASGIYEQYF
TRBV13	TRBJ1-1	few	CASTEQGPGAFF
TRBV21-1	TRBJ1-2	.	CASRRGSHGYTF
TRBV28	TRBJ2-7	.	CASSRLQPPYEQYF
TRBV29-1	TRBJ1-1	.	CSVEGHRF
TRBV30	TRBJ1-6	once	CAWSVRGIANSPLHF
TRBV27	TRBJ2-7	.	CASSPQGATYEQYF
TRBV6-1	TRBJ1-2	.	CASSRGTAQFYGYTF
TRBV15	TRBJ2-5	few	CATSRVGVYQETQYF
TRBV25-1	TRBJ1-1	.	CASSDTSRGGTEAFF
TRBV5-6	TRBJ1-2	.	CASTRQGGYGYTF
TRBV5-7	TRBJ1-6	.	CASSLQSSYNSPLHF
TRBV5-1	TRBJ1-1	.	CASSQSGVNTEAFF
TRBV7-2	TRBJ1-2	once	CASSRHPLGYGYTF
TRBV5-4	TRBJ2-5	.	CASSFSGGGQETQYF
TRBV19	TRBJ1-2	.	CASSQQGAHGYTF
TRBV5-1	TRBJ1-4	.	CASSPLGGQTYEKLFF
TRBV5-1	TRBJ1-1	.	CASSLATTGRANTEAFF
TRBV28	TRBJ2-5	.	CASSSPGDGPYQETQYF
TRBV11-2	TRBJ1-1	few	CASSLDTGGEAFF
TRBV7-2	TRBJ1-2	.	CASSRGQGWDYGYTF
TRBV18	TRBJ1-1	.	CASSPETPLNTEAFF
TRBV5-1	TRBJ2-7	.	CASSPEDYTQAYEQYF
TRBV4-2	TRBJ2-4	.	CASSRGLAKNIQYF
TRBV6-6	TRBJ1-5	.	CATRNRNSNQPQHF
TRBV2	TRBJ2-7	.	CASSERDIYEQYF
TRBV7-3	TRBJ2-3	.	CASSLNPSGDVADTQYF
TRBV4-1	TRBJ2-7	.	CASSQFFGGFSYF
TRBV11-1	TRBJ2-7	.	CASSLGSSYEQYF
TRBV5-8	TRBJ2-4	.	CASSFIYSLAKNIQYF
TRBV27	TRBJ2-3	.	CASSLPGLAAHTQYF
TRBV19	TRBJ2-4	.	CASSIRLAKNIQYF
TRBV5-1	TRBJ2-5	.	CASSLAVGETQYF
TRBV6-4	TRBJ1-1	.	CASSYRPGDEAFF
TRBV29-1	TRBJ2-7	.	CSVRAGYEQYF
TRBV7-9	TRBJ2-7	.	CASSEGQDISYEQYF
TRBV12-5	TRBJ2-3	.	CASGLWGDTQYF
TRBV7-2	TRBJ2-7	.	CASSFLREQYF
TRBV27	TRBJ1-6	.	CASKWQHNSPLHF
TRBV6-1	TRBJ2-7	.	CASSDLGEQYF
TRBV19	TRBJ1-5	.	CASSRGTYSNQPQHF